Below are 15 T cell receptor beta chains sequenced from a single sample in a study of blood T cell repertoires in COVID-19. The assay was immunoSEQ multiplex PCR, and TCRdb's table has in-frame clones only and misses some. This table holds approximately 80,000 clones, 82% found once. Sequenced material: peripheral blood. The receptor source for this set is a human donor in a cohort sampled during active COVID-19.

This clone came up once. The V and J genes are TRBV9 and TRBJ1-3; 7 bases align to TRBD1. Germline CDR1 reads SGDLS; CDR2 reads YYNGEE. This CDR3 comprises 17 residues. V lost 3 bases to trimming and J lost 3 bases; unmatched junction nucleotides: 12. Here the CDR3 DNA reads TGTGCCAGCAGCGCAGGGGGACTGGGCCTCCTTGGAAACACCATATATTTT. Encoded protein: CASSAGGLGLLGNTIYF.

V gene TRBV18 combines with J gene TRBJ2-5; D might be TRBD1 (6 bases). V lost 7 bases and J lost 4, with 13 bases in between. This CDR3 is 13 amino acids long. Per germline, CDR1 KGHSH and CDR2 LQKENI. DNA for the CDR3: TGTGCCAGCTTGGGACAACGGACAGAGACCCAGTACTTC. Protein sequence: CASLGQRTETQYF.

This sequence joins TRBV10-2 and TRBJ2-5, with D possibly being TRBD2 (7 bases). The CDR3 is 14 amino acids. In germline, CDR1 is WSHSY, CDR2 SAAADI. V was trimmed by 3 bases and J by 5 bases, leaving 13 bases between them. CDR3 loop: CASSDGGLGETQYF. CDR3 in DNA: TGCGCCAGCAGTGACGGGGGGCTGGGGGAGACCCAGTACTTC.

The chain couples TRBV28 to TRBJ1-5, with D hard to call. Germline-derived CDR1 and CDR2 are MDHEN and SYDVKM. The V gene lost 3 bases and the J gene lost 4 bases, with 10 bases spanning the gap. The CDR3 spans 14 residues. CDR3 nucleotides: TGTGCCAGCAGTTTCTACGCATTTAATCAGCCCCAGCATTTT. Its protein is CASSFYAFNQPQHF. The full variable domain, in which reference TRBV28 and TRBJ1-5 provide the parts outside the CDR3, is DVKVTQSSRYLVKRTGEKVFLECVQDMDHENMFWYRQDPGLGLRLIYFSYDVKMKEKGDIPEGYSVSREKKERFSLILESASTNQTSMYLCASSFYAFNQPQHFGDGTRLSIL.

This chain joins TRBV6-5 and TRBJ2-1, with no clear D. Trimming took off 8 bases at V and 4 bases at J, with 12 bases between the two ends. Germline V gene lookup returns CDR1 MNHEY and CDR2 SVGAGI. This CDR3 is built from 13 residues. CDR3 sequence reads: CASFALTYNEQFF. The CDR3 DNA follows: TGTGCCAGCTTTGCCCTAACTTACAATGAGCAGTTCTTC.

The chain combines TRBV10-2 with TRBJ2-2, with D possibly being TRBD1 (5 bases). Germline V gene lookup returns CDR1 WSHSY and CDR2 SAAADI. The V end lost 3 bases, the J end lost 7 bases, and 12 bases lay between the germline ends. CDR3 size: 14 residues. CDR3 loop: CASSDPGQFGELFF. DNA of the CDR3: TGCGCCAGCAGTGATCCAGGGCAGTTCGGGGAGCTGTTTTTT.

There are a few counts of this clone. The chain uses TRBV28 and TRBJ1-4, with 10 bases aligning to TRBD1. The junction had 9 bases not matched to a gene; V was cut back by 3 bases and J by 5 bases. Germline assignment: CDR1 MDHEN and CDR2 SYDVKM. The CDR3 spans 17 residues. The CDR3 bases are TGTGCCAGCAGTTTCTTTCGACAGGGGGCTAAGAATGAAAAACTGTTTTTT. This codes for CASSFFRQGAKNEKLFF.

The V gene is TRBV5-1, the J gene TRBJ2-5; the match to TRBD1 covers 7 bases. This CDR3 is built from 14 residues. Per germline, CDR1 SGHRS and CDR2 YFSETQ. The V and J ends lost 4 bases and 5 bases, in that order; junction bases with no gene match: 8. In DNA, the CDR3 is TGCGCCAGCAGCATAGGACAGGCCCGGGAGACCCAGTACTTC. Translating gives CASSIGQARETQYF.

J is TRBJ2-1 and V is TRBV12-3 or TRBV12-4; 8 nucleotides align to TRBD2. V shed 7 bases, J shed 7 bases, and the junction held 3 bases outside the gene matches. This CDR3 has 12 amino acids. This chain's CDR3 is CASTRGGNEQFF. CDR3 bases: TGTGCCAGCACCCGGGGGGGTAATGAGCAGTTCTTC.

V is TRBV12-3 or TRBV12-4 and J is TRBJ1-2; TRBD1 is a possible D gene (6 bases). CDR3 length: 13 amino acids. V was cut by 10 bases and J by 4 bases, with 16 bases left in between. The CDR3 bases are TGTGCCATCCTTTCCGGGACACGCTATGGCTACACCTTC. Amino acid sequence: CAILSGTRYGYTF.

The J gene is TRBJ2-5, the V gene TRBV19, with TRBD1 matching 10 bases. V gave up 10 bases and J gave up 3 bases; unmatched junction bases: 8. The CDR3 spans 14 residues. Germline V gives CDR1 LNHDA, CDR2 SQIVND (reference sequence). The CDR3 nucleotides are TGTGCCACAATAGGGACAGGGGATGAAGAGACCCAGTACTTC. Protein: CATIGTGDEETQYF. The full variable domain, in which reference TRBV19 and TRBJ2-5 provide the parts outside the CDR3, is DGGITQSPKYLFRKEGQNVTLSCEQNLNHDAMYWYRQDPGQGLRLIYYSQIVNDFQKGDIAEGYSVSREKKESFPLTVTSAQKNPTAFYLCATIGTGDEETQYFGPGTRLLVL.

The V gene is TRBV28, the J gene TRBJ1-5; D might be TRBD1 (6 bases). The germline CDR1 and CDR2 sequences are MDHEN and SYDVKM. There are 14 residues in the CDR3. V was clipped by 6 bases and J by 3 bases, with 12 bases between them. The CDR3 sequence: CASSWGQSNQPQHF. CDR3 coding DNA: TGTGCCAGCAGCTGGGGACAATCCAATCAGCCCCAGCATTTT.

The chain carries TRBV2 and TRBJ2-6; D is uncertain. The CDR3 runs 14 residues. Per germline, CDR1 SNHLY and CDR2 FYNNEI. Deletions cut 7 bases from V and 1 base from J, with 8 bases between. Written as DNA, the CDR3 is TGTGCCAGCATTACAGAATCTGGGGCCAACGTCCTGACTTTC. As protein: CASITESGANVLTF.

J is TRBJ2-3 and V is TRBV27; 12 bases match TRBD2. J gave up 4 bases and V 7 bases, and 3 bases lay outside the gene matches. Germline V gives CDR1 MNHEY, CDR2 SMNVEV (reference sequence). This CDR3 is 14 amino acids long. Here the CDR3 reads CASKLAGGSDTQYF. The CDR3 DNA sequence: TGTGCCAGCAAACTAGCGGGGGGCTCAGATACGCAGTATTTT.

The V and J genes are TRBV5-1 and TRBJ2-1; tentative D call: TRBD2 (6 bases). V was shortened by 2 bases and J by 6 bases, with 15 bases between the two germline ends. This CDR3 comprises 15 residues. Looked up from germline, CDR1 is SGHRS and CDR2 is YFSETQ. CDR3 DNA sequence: TGCGCCAGCAGCTTTGTCGGAGGGACTGGCAATGAGCAGTTCTTC. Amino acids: CASSFVGGTGNEQFF.